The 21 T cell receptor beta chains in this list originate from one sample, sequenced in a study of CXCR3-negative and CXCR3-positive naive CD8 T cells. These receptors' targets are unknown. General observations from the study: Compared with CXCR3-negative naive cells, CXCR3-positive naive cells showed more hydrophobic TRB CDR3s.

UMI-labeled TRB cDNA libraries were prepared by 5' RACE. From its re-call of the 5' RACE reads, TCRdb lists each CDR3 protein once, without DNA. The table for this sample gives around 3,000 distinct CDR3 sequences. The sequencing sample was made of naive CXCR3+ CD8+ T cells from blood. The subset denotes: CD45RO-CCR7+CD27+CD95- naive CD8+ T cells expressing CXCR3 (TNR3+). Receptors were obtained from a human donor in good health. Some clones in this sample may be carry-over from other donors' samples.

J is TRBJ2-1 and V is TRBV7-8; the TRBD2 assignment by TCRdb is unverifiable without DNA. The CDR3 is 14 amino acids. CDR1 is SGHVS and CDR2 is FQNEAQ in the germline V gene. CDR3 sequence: CASSLPFGGDEQFF.

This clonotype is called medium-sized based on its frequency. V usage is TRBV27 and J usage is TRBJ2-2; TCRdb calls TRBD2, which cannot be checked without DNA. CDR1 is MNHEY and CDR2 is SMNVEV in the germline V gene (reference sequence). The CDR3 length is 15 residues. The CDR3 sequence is CASSLYSGNTGELFF.

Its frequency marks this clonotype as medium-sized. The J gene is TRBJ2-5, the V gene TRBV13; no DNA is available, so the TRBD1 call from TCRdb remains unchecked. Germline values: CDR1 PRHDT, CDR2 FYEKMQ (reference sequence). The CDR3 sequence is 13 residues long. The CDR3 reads CASSSDSQETQYF.

CDR3 protein: CSARDRTAVTYGYTF. The chain joins TRBV20-1 to TRBJ1-2; TCRdb names TRBD1, which stays unverified in the absence of DNA. This CDR3 is built from 15 residues. CDR1 and CDR2 from the germline V gene are DFQATT and SNEGSKA (reference sequence).

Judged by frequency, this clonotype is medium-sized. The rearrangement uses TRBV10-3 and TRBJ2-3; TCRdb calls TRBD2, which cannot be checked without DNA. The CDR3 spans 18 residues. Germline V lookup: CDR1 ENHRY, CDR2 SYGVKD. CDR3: CAISETFGDSGRADTQYF.

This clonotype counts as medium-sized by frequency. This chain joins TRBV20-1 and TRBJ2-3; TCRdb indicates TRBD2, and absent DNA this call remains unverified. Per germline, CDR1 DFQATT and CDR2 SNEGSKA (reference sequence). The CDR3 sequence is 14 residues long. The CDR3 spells CSGTGLAGVDTQYF.

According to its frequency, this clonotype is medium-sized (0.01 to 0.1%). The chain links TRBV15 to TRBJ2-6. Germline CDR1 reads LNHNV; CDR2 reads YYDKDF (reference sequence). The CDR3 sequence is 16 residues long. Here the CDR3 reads CATSSPGLAGANVLTF.

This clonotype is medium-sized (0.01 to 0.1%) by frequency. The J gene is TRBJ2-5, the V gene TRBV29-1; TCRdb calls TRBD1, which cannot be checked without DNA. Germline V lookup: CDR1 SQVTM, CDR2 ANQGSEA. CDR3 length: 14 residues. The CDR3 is CSVEGTGVQETQYF.

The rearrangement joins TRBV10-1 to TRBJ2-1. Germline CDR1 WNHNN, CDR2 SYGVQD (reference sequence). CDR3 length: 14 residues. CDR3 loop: CASSRTGPTDEQFF.

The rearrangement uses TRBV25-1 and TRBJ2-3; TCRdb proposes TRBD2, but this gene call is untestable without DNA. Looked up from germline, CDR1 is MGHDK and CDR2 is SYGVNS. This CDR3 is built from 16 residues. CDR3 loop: CASSEDSGGDPDTQYF.

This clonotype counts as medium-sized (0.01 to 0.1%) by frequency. The CDR3 here is CASSPPLAGGYNEQFF. The chain is built from TRBV18 and TRBJ2-1; TCRdb reports TRBD2, a call that lacks DNA to check it against. The CDR3 is made up of 16 amino acids. Per the germline V gene, CDR1 is KGHSH and CDR2 is LQKENI.

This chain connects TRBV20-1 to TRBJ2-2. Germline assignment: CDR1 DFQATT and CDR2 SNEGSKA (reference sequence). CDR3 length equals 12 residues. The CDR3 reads CSALAHTGELFF.

CDR3 in amino acids: CSVEFRTEAFF. V gene TRBV29-1 combines with J gene TRBJ1-1. The CDR3 spans 11 residues. Germline CDR1 is SQVTM and CDR2 is ANQGSEA.

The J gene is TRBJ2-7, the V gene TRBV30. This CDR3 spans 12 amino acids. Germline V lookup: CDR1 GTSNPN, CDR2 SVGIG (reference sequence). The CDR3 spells CAWRKSSYEQYF.

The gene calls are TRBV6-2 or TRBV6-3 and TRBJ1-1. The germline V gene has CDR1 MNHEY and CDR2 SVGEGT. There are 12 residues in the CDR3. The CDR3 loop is CASSYSPTEAFF.

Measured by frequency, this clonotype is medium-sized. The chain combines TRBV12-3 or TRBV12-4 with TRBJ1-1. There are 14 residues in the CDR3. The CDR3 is CASSKVYQNTEAFF.

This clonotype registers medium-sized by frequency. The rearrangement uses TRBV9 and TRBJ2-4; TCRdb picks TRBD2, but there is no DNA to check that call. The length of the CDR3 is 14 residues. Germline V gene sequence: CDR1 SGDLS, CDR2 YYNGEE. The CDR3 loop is CASSVSSDKNIQYF. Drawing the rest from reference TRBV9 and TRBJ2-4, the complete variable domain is DSGVTQTPKHLITATGQRVTLRCSPRSGDLSVYWYQQSLDQGLQFLIQYYNGEERAKGNILERFSAQQFPDLHSELNLSSLELGDSALYFCASSVSSDKNIQYFGAGTRLSVL.

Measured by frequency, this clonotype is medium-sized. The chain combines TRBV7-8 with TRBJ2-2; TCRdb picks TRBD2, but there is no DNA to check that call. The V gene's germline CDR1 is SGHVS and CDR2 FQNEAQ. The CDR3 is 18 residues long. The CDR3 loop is CASSSGRLAGGSTGELFF.

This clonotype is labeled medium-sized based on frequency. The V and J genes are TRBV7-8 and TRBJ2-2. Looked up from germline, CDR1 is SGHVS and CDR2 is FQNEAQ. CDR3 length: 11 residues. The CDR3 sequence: CASSLVAELFF.

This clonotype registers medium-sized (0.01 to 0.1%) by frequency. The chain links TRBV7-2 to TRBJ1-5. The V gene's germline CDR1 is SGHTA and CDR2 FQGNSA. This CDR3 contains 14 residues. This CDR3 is CASSILRVNQPQHF.

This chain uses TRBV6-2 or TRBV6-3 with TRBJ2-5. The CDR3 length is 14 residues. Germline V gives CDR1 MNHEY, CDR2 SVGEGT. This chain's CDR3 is CASSYREVGETQYF.